This T cell receptor beta chain was sequenced in a study of cytomegalovirus exposure and HLA in healthy donors. In the case of this clone: Its antigen is as yet unknown.

CDR3 length equals 15 residues. Germline lookup yields CDR1 SGDLS and CDR2 YYNGEE. Between the trimmed V and J ends, which lost 4 bases and 0 bases, there was a span of 11 bases. Study-wide results and caveats: Association of 15,000 to 20,000 TCR beta sequences with HLA alleles was found at 0.05 false discovery rate in a later analysis. With further analysis later on, most CMV-associated TCR beta chains appeared HLA-restricted.

13 Jbeta primers and 60 Vbeta primers were used for the PCR. Profiling relied on immunoSEQ multiplex PCR, and the TCRdb table lists in-frame clones only, not all of them. The data hold around 100,000 clones, with roughly 80% observed a single time. The origin of this receptor is a man in his thirties or forties in good health and CMV-seropositive. This chain joins TRBV9 and TRBJ1-5; D remains unclear. The source material was PBMCs. The CDR3: CASSTGVHSNQPQHF. Here the CDR3 DNA reads TGTGCCAGCAGCACCGGGGTTCATAGCAATCAGCCCCAGCATTTT.